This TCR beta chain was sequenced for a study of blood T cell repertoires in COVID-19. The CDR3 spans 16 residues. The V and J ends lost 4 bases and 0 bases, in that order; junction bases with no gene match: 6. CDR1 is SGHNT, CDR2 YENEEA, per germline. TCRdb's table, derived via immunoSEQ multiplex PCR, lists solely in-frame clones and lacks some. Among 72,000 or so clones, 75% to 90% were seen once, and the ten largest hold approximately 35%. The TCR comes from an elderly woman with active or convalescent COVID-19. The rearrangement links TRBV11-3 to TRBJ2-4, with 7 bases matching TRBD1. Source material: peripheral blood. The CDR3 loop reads CASSSDRLIAKNIQYF. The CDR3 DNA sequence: TGTGCCAGCAGCTCGGACAGGCTTATAGCCAAAAACATTCAGTACTTC.